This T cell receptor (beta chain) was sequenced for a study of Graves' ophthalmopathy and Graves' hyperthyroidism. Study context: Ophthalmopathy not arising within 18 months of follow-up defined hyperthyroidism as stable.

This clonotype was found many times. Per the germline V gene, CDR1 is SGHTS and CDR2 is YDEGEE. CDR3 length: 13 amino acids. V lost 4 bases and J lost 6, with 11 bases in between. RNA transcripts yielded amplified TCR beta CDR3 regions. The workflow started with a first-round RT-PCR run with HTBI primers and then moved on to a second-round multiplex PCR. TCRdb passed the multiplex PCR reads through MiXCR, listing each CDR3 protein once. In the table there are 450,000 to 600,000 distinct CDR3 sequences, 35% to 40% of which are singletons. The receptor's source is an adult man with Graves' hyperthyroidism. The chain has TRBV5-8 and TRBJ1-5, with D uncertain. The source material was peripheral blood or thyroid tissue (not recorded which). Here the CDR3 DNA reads TGTGCCAGCAGCCCCCTCCCAACTCAGCCCCAGCATTTT. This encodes CASSPLPTQPQHF.